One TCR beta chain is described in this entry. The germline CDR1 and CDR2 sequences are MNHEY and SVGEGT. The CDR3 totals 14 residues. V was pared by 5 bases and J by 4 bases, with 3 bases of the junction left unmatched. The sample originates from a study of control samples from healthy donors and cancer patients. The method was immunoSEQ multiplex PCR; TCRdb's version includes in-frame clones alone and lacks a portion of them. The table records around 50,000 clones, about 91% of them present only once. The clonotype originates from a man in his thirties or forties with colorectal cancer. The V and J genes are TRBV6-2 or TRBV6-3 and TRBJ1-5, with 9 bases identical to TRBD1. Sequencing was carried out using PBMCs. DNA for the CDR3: TGTGCCAGCAGTCACGGACAGGGGAATCAGCCCCAGCATTTT. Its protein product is CASSHGQGNQPQHF.